A selection of T cell receptor beta chains follows, all from one sample in a study of T cell changes during pregnancy in multiple sclerosis. TCRdb's copy holds only in-frame clones and misses some; the assay was immunoSEQ multiplex PCR. Among some 93,000 clones, 91% were seen once, and the ten largest hold 1.5% to 2%. The specimen comprised peripheral blood, sampled after pregnancy. These receptors were collected from a female donor in good health, enrolled as a control in a pregnancy study. Each CDR3 is given with its conserved first and last residue. D genes are given only for firm matches.

D gene	J gene	V gene	CDR3 DNA	CDR3 protein
-	TRBJ1-2	TRBV2	TGTGCCATTCTCGTCATGCGACTTTATGGCTACACCTTC	CAILVMRLYGYTF
-	TRBJ1-3	TRBV7-2	TGTGCCAGCAGCCCCAGACAGATCTCTGGAAACACCATATATTTT	CASSPRQISGNTIYF
TRBD1	TRBJ2-5	TRBV28	TGTGCCAGCAGTTCCCCGACAGGGAGCGGAGAGACCCAGTACTTC	CASSSPTGSGETQYF
TRBD1	TRBJ1-2	TRBV28	TGTGCCAGCAGTTTAGATTTGGAGGACAGGAACTATGGCTACACCTTC	CASSLDLEDRNYGYTF
-	TRBJ1-3	TRBV25-1	TGTGCCAGCAGTGGGTCGATTGAGGGTAGAGTCGGAAACACCATATATTTT	CASSGSIEGRVGNTIYF
TRBD1	TRBJ2-5	TRBV11-2	TGTGCCAGCAGCTCGCGACAGGGGTTTGAGACCCAGTACTTC	CASSSRQGFETQYF
-	TRBJ1-2	TRBV27	TGTGCCAGCGCTGGGGCGGGGGCCGCCTATGGCTACACCTTC	CASAGAGAAYGYTF
-	TRBJ1-1	TRBV28	TGTGCCAGCGCACAGCATTTGAACACTGAAGCTTTCTTT	CASAQHLNTEAFF
-	TRBJ1-1	TRBV6-5	TGTGCCAGCAGTAAACAGATGAACACTGAAGCTTTCTTT	CASSKQMNTEAFF
-	TRBJ2-1	TRBV5-6	TGTGCCAGCAGCTCGGCGGGCAACTACAATGAGCAGTTCTTC	CASSSAGNYNEQFF
TRBD1	TRBJ2-5	TRBV19	TGTGCCAGTAGTATTTCCGGGACAGGGAAAGAGACCCAGTACTTC	CASSISGTGKETQYF
TRBD1	TRBJ2-5	TRBV10-3	TGTGCCATCAGTGAGACAGGGGGCGGGATTTATCAAGAGACCCAGTACTTC	CAISETGGGIYQETQYF
TRBD2	TRBJ2-4	TRBV7-2	TGTGCCAGCAGCCCTACGGTGACTAGCGGGGGTATTCAGTACTTC	CASSPTVTSGGIQYF
-	TRBJ2-2	TRBV5-8	TGTGCCAGCAGCTTGGGGCTGTTCGGGGAGCTGTTTTTT	CASSLGLFGELFF